This T cell receptor beta chain stems from a study of T cell changes during pregnancy in multiple sclerosis. V was clipped by 0 bases and J by 5 bases; unmatched bases: 3. The V gene's germline CDR1 is SEHNR and CDR2 FQNEAQ (reference sequence). The CDR3 sequence is 16 residues long. The repertoire was sequenced with immunoSEQ multiplex PCR; TCRdb's copy has only in-frame clones and lacks some. The sample yields about 71,000 clones, around nine tenths seen once. The specimen was peripheral blood, collected in the third trimester of pregnancy. V usage is TRBV7-9 and J usage is TRBJ2-7; 14 nucleotides align to TRBD2. The clonotype was recovered from a female donor with multiple sclerosis, enrolled in a pregnancy study. CDR3 region: CASSLAGLAGGHEQYF. CDR3 nucleotides: TGTGCCAGCAGCTTAGCTGGACTAGCGGGAGGTCACGAGCAGTACTTC.